This is a list of T cell receptor beta chains from one sample in a study of neurological immune-mediated disorders. In TCRdb, the 5' RACE reads were re-called with MiXCR into one record per CDR3 protein. The repertoire includes 55,000 to 65,000 distinct CDR3 sequences, 9.7% of them detected once, and approximately 12% sits in the top ten. The sample comprised PBMCs. The receptors stem from a man in his thirties or forties in good health. Both conserved end residues are part of each CDR3. The D gene is left open where the match is weak. The size field is filled for only some rows; it gives once, few, many or a size class.

J,size,V,D,DNA,CDR3
TRBJ2-1,.,TRBV6-5,TRBD2,TGTGCCAGCAGCATATCGGGAGGGGGTGAGCAGTTCTTC,CASSISGGGEQFF
TRBJ2-5,many,TRBV3-1,TRBD2,TGTGCCAGCAGACCGACTAGCGGGAGGACGGTCTTGGAGACCCAGTACTTC,CASRPTSGRTVLETQYF
TRBJ2-5,many,TRBV5-1,TRBD2,TGCGCCAGCAGCGGCGGGACTAGCGATTCCGAGACCCAGTACTTC,CASSGGTSDSETQYF
TRBJ2-5,many,TRBV5-6,.,TGTGCCAGCAGCCGGGTGGAAAGAGAGACCCAGTACTTC,CASSRVERETQYF
TRBJ2-3,many,TRBV7-2,TRBD2,TGTGCCAGCAGCTTAGCACCGTGGTGGACTAGCGGAACTAGCACAGATACGCAGTATTTT,CASSLAPWWTSGTSTDTQYF
TRBJ1-2,many,TRBV5-1,.,TGCGCCAGCAGCTTGGAAACAGGGATCTATGGCTACACCTTC,CASSLETGIYGYTF
TRBJ2-7,many,TRBV5-1,TRBD1,TGCGCCAGCGCCGGGACAGGCCCCTACGAGCAGTACTTC,CASAGTGPYEQYF
TRBJ2-6,many,TRBV2,.,TGTGCCAGCAGAAGGGCTACGGGAGAGGCTGGGGCCAACGTCCTGACTTTC,CASRRATGEAGANVLTF
TRBJ2-1,many,TRBV5-1,TRBD1,TGCGCCAGCAGCAGACAGACAGGGCTAGATGAGCAGTTCTTC,CASSRQTGLDEQFF
TRBJ1-3,.,TRBV7-2,.,TGTGCCAGCAGCTTGTCGGGGGCAGTCAACACCATATATTTT,CASSLSGAVNTIYF
TRBJ2-7,many,TRBV28,TRBD1,TGTGCCAGCAGGCTACAGGGACAGACCTACGAGCAGTACTTC,CASRLQGQTYEQYF
TRBJ1-1,once,TRBV10-3,.,TGTGCCATCAGTGACAGAGTGAACACTGAAGCTTTCTTT,CAISDRVNTEAFF
TRBJ2-5,many,TRBV24-1,.,TGTGCCACCAGCCGGGCGGAAGAGACCCAGTACTTC,CATSRAEETQYF
TRBJ2-7,many,TRBV20-1,.,TGCAGTGCGCTCCCGGGACCTGAATCAGAGCAGTACTTC,CSALPGPESEQYF
TRBJ2-1,many,TRBV5-1,.,TGCGCCAGCAGCTTGGCCCGGAATGAGCAGTTCTTC,CASSLARNEQFF
TRBJ1-1,many,TRBV27,.,TGTGCCAGCAGTTTCTGGGGACCCACCGCAGAAGCTTTCTTT,CASSFWGPTAEAFF
TRBJ1-6,many,TRBV27,TRBD1,TGTGCCAGCCCATATCCGGGACAGGGCTATTCACCCCTCCACTTT,CASPYPGQGYSPLHF
TRBJ2-1,many,TRBV5-1,.,TGCGCCAGCAGCTTAGAGGGGGAGTACAATGAGCAGTTCTTC,CASSLEGEYNEQFF
TRBJ1-3,many,TRBV20-1,TRBD1,TGCAGTGCTAGGGACAGGGGGCACTCATACTCTGGAAACACCATATATTTT,CSARDRGHSYSGNTIYF
TRBJ1-3,many,TRBV20-1,.,TGCAGTGCTAGAGGCCCCGACGGGGCCACCATATATTTT,CSARGPDGATIYF
TRBJ2-7,many,TRBV3-1,TRBD2,TGTGCCAGCAGCCAAGATTTTCTAGCGGGAGGGTCCCACGAGCAGTACTTC,CASSQDFLAGGSHEQYF
TRBJ2-2,medium-sized,TRBV9,.,TGTGCCAGCAGCGAGGGTAATTGGAACACCGGGGAGCTGTTTTTT,CASSEGNWNTGELFF
TRBJ1-4,many,TRBV5-1,.,TGCGCCAGCAGCTTAGCTAATGAAAAACTGTTTTTT,CASSLANEKLFF
TRBJ2-3,.,TRBV6-1,.,TGTGCCAGAAGCAACGTTCCAGATACGAAGTATTTT,CARSNVPDTKYF
TRBJ2-1,.,TRBV7-2,.,TGTGCCAGCAGCTTAGCGTCGCTGAACAATGAGCAGTTCTTC,CASSLASLNNEQFF
TRBJ2-7,many,TRBV12-3/TRBV12-4,.,TGTGCCAGCTCCCCGGGCGGGGTCCAGGAGCAGTACTTC,CASSPGGVQEQYF
TRBJ1-5,many,TRBV20-1,.,TGCAGTGCGGAACACCCAAACACTTTAGCCCAGCATTTT,CSAEHPNTLAQHF
TRBJ2-3,many,TRBV7-6,TRBD2,TGTGCCAGCAGCTTAGCGGCGCGGGAGTCGACAGATACGCAGTATTTT,CASSLAARESTDTQYF
TRBJ1-2,many,TRBV28,.,TGTGCCAGCAGTTTAGAGCAGGGAGGGGGCTACACCTTC,CASSLEQGGGYTF
TRBJ2-3,.,TRBV29-1,.,TGCAGCGTTGAGGGGGGACTGACGGATACGCAGTATTTT,CSVEGGLTDTQYF
TRBJ2-1,many,TRBV5-1,.,TGCGCCAGAGTGCCCTCCTACAATGAGCAGTTCTTC,CARVPSYNEQFF
TRBJ2-1,.,TRBV30,.,TGTGCCTGGAGTAACCGCAATGAGCAGTTCTTC,CAWSNRNEQFF
TRBJ2-3,few,TRBV9,.,TGTGCCAGCAGCGTAGATCAGGGTCCAGATACGCAGTATTTT,CASSVDQGPDTQYF
TRBJ2-3,many,TRBV5-1,.,TGCGCCAGCAGCCTTATCCTTGGAGATACGCAGTATTTT,CASSLILGDTQYF
TRBJ2-2,.,TRBV7-2,.,TGTGCCAGCAGCTTTGTGGGGCGCACCGGGGAGCTGTTTTTT,CASSFVGRTGELFF
TRBJ2-5,.,TRBV27,.,TGTGCCAGCAGTTTTGGGGCAGGGAGGGAGACCCAGTACTTC,CASSFGAGRETQYF
TRBJ2-7,.,TRBV6-2/TRBV6-3,TRBD1,TGTGCCAGCAAAGACCACCAGACAGGGTCCTACGAGCAGTACTTC,CASKDHQTGSYEQYF
TRBJ2-7,many,TRBV20-1,.,TGCAGTGCTAGAGGCCCGAGGGACTCCTACGAGCAGTACTTC,CSARGPRDSYEQYF
TRBJ2-2,many,TRBV27,TRBD1,TGTGCCAGCAGTTCCGGACAGGCGAACACCGGGGAGCTGTTTTTT,CASSSGQANTGELFF
TRBJ2-2,many,TRBV7-6,.,TGTGCCAGCAGCTTAGTCTTACCCGGCGGAACCGGGGAGCTGTTTTTT,CASSLVLPGGTGELFF
TRBJ1-1,many,TRBV5-6,.,TGTGCCAGCAGCTTGTATTCGACAATGAACACTGAAGCTTTCTTT,CASSLYSTMNTEAFF